Presented here are 17 T cell receptor beta chains from one specimen sequenced in a study of regulatory T cells in long-lasting Graves disease. Through Arm-PCR of CDR3 regions and iRepertoire HTBI primers, TCR beta libraries were built. Using its own MiXCR run on the multiplex PCR reads, TCRdb lists one record per CDR3 protein. The sample contains 500,000 to 700,000 distinct CDR3 sequences, under 20% of which appear only once. The time point is: newly diagnosed GD, antithyroid drugs for less than 3 months. The TCR library was prepared using RNA isolated from PBMCs. The data also belong to a second study, concerning T cells in Graves' hyperthyroidism and ophthalmopathy.

The material sequenced was peripheral blood mononuclear cells (PBMCs), taken at new diagnosis, from a patient treated with antithyroid drugs. The source is a woman in her twenties or thirties with Graves disease.

The rearrangement uses TRBV6-2 or TRBV6-3 and TRBJ2-4; 7 bases align to TRBD1. The CDR3 covers 15 residues. J lost 0 bases, V lost 7 bases, and 6 bases had no gene match. CDR1 MNHEY and CDR2 SVGEGT come from the germline V gene. The CDR3 spells CASIDRALAKNIQYF. As DNA, the CDR3 is TGTGCCAGCATAGACAGGGCTCTAGCCAAAAACATTCAGTACTTC.

This clonotype was seen repeatedly, ten times or more. The V gene is TRBV2, the J gene TRBJ2-3; D not resolved. Trimming removed 1 base at V and 2 bases at J, with 7 bases between. The CDR3 runs 14 residues. Germline CDR1 SNHLY, CDR2 FYNNEI. In DNA form, the CDR3 reads TGTGCCAGCAGTGAAGTGCAGTACACAGATACGCAGTATTTT. Its protein is CASSEVQYTDTQYF.

This clonotype was seen repeatedly, ten times or more. The chain uses TRBV29-1 and TRBJ2-3, with D perhaps given as TRBD1 or TRBD2 (5 bases each). Germline CDR1 is SQVTM and CDR2 is ANQGSEA. The CDR3 runs 12 residues. Trimming removed 3 bases at V and 6 bases at J, with 10 bases between. The CDR3 loop is CSVERGGDTQYF. The CDR3 DNA reads TGCAGCGTTGAGAGGGGTGGGGATACGCAGTATTTT.

This clonotype came up many times. This chain uses TRBV20-1 with TRBJ1-5; no clear D. Germline V gives CDR1 DFQATT, CDR2 SNEGSKA (reference sequence). Trimming pared 5 bases from V and 5 bases from J, leaving 10 bases between. The CDR3 sequence is 12 residues long. Written as DNA, the CDR3 is TGCAGTGCTCCCGGTCCGGATCAGCCCCAGCATTTT. This sequence encodes CSAPGPDQPQHF.

This clonotype was recorded at least ten times. The rearrangement links TRBV28 to TRBJ2-3, with D perhaps being TRBD1 or TRBD2 (5 bases each). The CDR3 sequence is 14 residues long. The germline V gene encodes CDR1 MDHEN and CDR2 SYDVKM. V was shortened by 6 bases and J by 5 bases, with 15 bases between the two germline ends. The CDR3 DNA sequence: TGTGCCAGCAGGCGAGGGACGTTGAGAGATACGCAGTATTTT. Translating it yields CASRRGTLRDTQYF.

In this sample, this clonotype turned up once. Relative to the germline gene, one junction end is altered; a read error may explain this. V and J are TRBV5-4 and TRBJ1-5; D is unclear. This CDR3 is built from 14 residues. The germline V gene encodes CDR1 SGHNT and CDR2 YYREEE (reference sequence). The CDR3 DNA reads TGTGTCAGCAGCTTGGCCCGAAAAAATCAGCCCCAGCATTTT. Translated, it gives CVSSLARKNQPQHF.

Ten or more counts support this clonotype. The chain employs TRBV14 and TRBJ2-3; weak D call: TRBD2 (5 bases). V gave up 5 bases and J gave up 9 bases, with 9 bases separating them. This CDR3 has 11 residues. Germline V gene data show CDR1 as SGHDN and CDR2 as FVKESK. CDR3 sequence (DNA): TGTGCCAGCAGCAAGGGAGTCACGCAGTATTTT. As protein: CASSKGVTQYF.

This clonotype has a count of ten or more. The genes are TRBV28 and TRBJ1-1, with TRBD1 matching over 11 bases. The germline V gene encodes CDR1 MDHEN and CDR2 SYDVKM. The CDR3 has 13 amino acids. The V segment lost 5 bases and the J segment 5 bases; nucleotides outside the gene matches: 1. The CDR3 bases are TGTGCCAGCAGTGGACAGGGGGCAACTGAAGCTTTCTTT. Protein: CASSGQGATEAFF.

In regard to this clonotype: A read error may explain this, as a much larger clone is one base away. This chain uses TRBV28 with TRBJ2-2; D is uncertain. The CDR3 sequence is 16 residues long. Trimming pared 4 bases from V and 7 bases from J, leaving 19 bases between. From germline, CDR1 is MDHEN and CDR2 SYDVKM. The CDR3 region is CASSSRGLVAHGELFF. The CDR3 DNA is TGTGCCAGCAGTTCCCGTGGGCTAGTCGCTCACGGGGAGCTGTTTTTT.

This clonotype was seen ten or more times. J is TRBJ1-2 and V is TRBV28; D unclear. Germline CDR1 is MDHEN and CDR2 is SYDVKM. CDR3 length equals 13 residues. V shed 5 bases and J shed 4 bases, with 11 bases lying between them. This CDR3 is CASSGSPGYGYTF. Here the CDR3 DNA reads TGTGCCAGCAGTGGTTCACCGGGCTATGGCTACACCTTC.

The V gene is TRBV18, the J gene TRBJ1-4, with D hard to call. V dropped 0 bases and J dropped 3 bases, with 5 bases sitting between them. This CDR3 comprises 14 residues. Per the germline V gene, CDR1 is KGHSH and CDR2 is LQKENI. The CDR3, as DNA: TGTGCCAGCTCACCACCAGGCGCTAATGAAAAACTGTTTTTT. Protein product: CASSPPGANEKLFF.

This clonotype was observed a handful of times. The chain joins TRBV24-1 to TRBJ2-5; TRBD1 agrees at 10 bases. There are 16 residues in the CDR3. Germline trimming cut 4 bases from V and 3 bases from J; bases unmatched to any gene: 7. The V gene's germline CDR1 is KGHDR and CDR2 SFDVKD. In nucleotides, the CDR3 is TGTGCCACCAGTGAATCCGGGACAGGGGATAAAGAGACCCAGTACTTC. Translating it yields CATSESGTGDKETQYF.

In this sample, this clonotype turned up many times. CDR3 sequence reads: CASSLGRIMVDTQYF. In DNA, the CDR3 is TGTGCCAGCTCACTCGGGAGGATTATGGTAGATACGCAGTATTTT. The chain couples TRBV12-3 or TRBV12-4 to TRBJ2-3; 7 nucleotides agree with TRBD2. The length of the CDR3 is 15 residues. The J segment lost 5 bases and the V segment lost 8 bases, leaving 13 bases of the junction unmatched.

This clonotype was counted at least ten times. The chain links TRBV20-1 to TRBJ1-2; D gene ambiguous. The CDR3 extends over 11 amino acids. The V gene lost 3 bases and the J gene lost 8 bases, with 10 bases spanning the gap. The germline V gene encodes CDR1 DFQATT and CDR2 SNEGSKA (reference sequence). CDR3 region: CSARMGGGYTF. The CDR3 nucleotides are TGCAGTGCTAGGATGGGAGGCGGCTACACCTTC.

Regarding this clonotype: No conserved phenylalanine or tryptophan ends this CDR3, so it is likely a read error. The V gene is TRBV5-1, the J gene TRBJ1-1; a possible D gene is TRBD1 (5 bases). The CDR3 consists of 13 residues. V lost 5 bases and J 2 bases, leaving 10 bases between the germline ends. From germline, CDR1 is SGHRS and CDR2 YFSETQ. CDR3: CASRQGGNTEAFL. The DNA for the CDR3 is TGCGCCAGCAGGCAGGGTGGCAACACTGAAGCTTTCCTT.

There are a few counts of this clonotype. CDR3: CASSLVQGDSGYTF. The DNA of the CDR3 is TGTGCCAGCAGTTTAGTACAGGGAGACAGTGGCTACACCTTC. The chain is built from TRBV12-3 or TRBV12-4 and TRBJ1-2, with D possibly TRBD1 on 6 matching bases. With 1 base removed from V and 7 bases from J, the gap between germline ends came to 13 bases. The CDR3 has 14 amino acids.

This rearrangement joins TRBV27 to TRBJ1-6, with a possible D match to TRBD1 (6 bases). Looked up from germline, CDR1 is MNHEY and CDR2 is SMNVEV (reference sequence). The CDR3 loop spans 15 amino acids. V was clipped by 7 bases and J by 7 bases, with 17 bases between them. The CDR3 here is CASTEKQGVNSPLHF. CDR3 DNA sequence: TGTGCCAGCACCGAGAAACAGGGAGTAAATTCACCCCTCCACTTT.